Listed here is a single TCR beta chain. From germline, CDR1 is SGHAT and CDR2 FQNNGV. The CDR3 totals 16 residues. The V end was cut by 5 bases, the J end by 1 base, with 16 bases between. These data come from a study of metastatic and nonmetastatic thyroid tumors. Study information: Repertoire comparisons spanned blood and tumor or nodule tissue from malignant and benign thyroid patients.

Every patient was untreated before thyroid surgery. Original processing methods: Clinicopathological groups supplied CDR3 differences that were used to build a distant-metastasis classifier for papillary thyroid cancer. MiXCR re-clonotyped the PCR reads for TCRdb. These V and J calls derive from TCRdb rather than the authors' analysis. The sample includes roughly 57,000 clones, roughly 20% of them seen just once. J is TRBJ2-3 and V is TRBV11-2; D possibly corresponds to TRBD2 (6 bases). The sequencing input was blood. The TCR sequence derives from a female donor with papillary thyroid cancer or a benign thyroid nodule (not recorded which). Some clones in this sample may be carry-over from other donors' samples. CDR3 in DNA: TGTGCCAGCAGCCCCCCTCGTAGCGGTCGCACAGATACGCAGTATTTT. Protein sequence: CASSPPRSGRTDTQYF.